The source of this T cell receptor (beta chain) is a study of cytomegalovirus exposure and HLA in healthy donors. Study-wide findings and caveats: One cluster of highly shared sequence variants probably arose as a sequencing artifact. When presence/absence was analysed, sequencing depth was taken to be roughly uniform across donors. Among TCR sequences, most were rare, though some public TCRs appeared in many donors. Reports indicate that TCR beta sequences accurately predicted the HLA-A and HLA-B alleles of most subjects.

The V end was cut by 0 bases, the J end by 3 bases, with 9 bases between. Germline assignment: CDR1 MNHEY and CDR2 SVGAGI. This CDR3 region has 14 residues. This clone has only a few counts. Antigen unknown. PCR involved 60 Vbeta and 13 Jbeta primers. TCRdb's table, derived via immunoSEQ multiplex PCR, lists solely in-frame clones and lacks some. The sample holds 55,000 to 70,000 clones, roughly 90% seen once. The sequence was obtained from a woman between 25 and 40 years old in good health and CMV-seronegative. The sample consisted of PBMCs. The chain combines TRBV6-5 with TRBJ2-7; D gene ambiguous. This chain's CDR3 is CASSYSTPRYEQYF. The DNA of the CDR3 is TGTGCCAGCAGTTACTCAACGCCGCGCTACGAGCAGTACTTC.